Below, 8 T cell receptor beta chains from the same sample are listed, as sequenced in a study of CD8 T cells in ankylosing spondylitis. Using its own MiXCR run on the 5' RACE reads, TCRdb lists one record per CDR3 protein. The table includes fewer than 250,000 distinct CDR3 sequences, under 35% detected once. Sequencing was done on a sample of blood, either unsorted or a sorted T cell fraction (not recorded which). These receptor sequences come from a male donor with ankylosing spondylitis or in good health (not recorded which).

By share of the sample, this clonotype is medium-sized. The chain uses TRBV20-1 and TRBJ2-7; a weak D match, TRBD2 (6 bases). The CDR3 has 14 amino acids. V lost 4 bases and J lost 2, with 15 bases in between. In germline, CDR1 is DFQATT, CDR2 SNEGSKA (reference sequence). CDR3 sequence reads: CSATSGDGTYEQYF. CDR3 coding DNA: TGCAGTGCTACCTCGGGGGACGGCACCTACGAGCAGTACTTC.

This chain links TRBV20-1 with TRBJ2-6; D is possibly TRBD2 (6 bases). The CDR3 has 15 amino acids. Per germline, CDR1 DFQATT and CDR2 SNEGSKA (reference sequence). Trimming stripped 3 bases from V and 3 bases from J, with 12 bases between. CDR3 protein: CSASPGVGGANVLTF. CDR3 DNA: TGCAGTGCTAGTCCGGGGGTAGGTGGGGCCAACGTCCTGACTTTC.

The chain couples TRBV15 to TRBJ2-1; 8 bases align to TRBD1. V dropped 1 base and J dropped 1; count of bases not matched to a gene: 6. This CDR3 contains 17 residues. CDR1 is LNHNV, CDR2 YYDKDF, per germline (reference sequence). The CDR3 DNA reads TGTGCCACCAGCAGAGGGACAGGGAGTTTGTCCTACAATGAGCAGTTCTTC. This sequence encodes CATSRGTGSLSYNEQFF.

The genes are TRBV6-1 and TRBJ2-1, with D unresolved. The germline V gene encodes CDR1 MNHNS and CDR2 SASEGT. There are 16 residues in the CDR3. The germline V and J ends were trimmed by 8 bases and 0 bases, with 17 bases remaining between them. CDR3 residues: CASSRGASSSYNEQFF. For the CDR3, the DNA is TGTGCCAGCTCCAGAGGCGCCTCAAGCTCCTACAATGAGCAGTTCTTC.

This clonotype has only a few counts. The chain has TRBV11-3 and TRBJ1-1; 8 nucleotides match TRBD1. The germline CDR1 and CDR2 sequences are SGHNT and YENEEA. With 5 bases clipped from V and 3 bases from J, the junction kept 5 bases outside the gene matches. This CDR3 contains 14 residues. The CDR3 coding sequence is TGTGCCAGCAGCCCCAGGGGGCAGGACACTGAAGCTTTCTTT. Amino acids: CASSPRGQDTEAFF.

The chain carries TRBV29-1 and TRBJ2-1; tentative D call: TRBD1 (5 bases). In germline, CDR1 is SQVTM, CDR2 ANQGSEA. V lost 8 bases and J lost 4, with 9 bases in between. The CDR3 length is 11 residues. The CDR3 DNA reads TGCAGCTCCCGACAGTACAATGAGCAGTTCTTC. It is translated as CSSRQYNEQFF.

This clonotype was seen ten or more times. The chain uses TRBV20-1 and TRBJ2-1; D is possibly TRBD1 (6 bases). The germline CDR1 and CDR2 sequences are DFQATT and SNEGSKA (reference sequence). This CDR3 is 16 amino acids long. The ends were cut back, 0 bases at V and 2 bases at J, with 14 bases in the middle. CDR3 bases: TGCAGTGCTAGAGACCGGACAGATCTTCCCTACAATGAGCAGTTCTTC. As protein: CSARDRTDLPYNEQFF.

V and J are TRBV15 and TRBJ2-7, with D perhaps TRBD1 or TRBD2 (5 bases each). Germline assignment: CDR1 LNHNV and CDR2 YYDKDF (reference sequence). CDR3 length: 15 amino acids. Trimming took off 3 bases at V and 1 base at J, with 13 bases between the two ends. The CDR3 DNA sequence: TGTGCCACCAGCAGGGAGGCCAGGGTATCCTACGAGCAGTACTTC. Protein product: CATSREARVSYEQYF.